This T cell receptor (beta chain) was identified in a study of response to subunit inactivated influenza vaccine. Germline CDR1 and CDR2: SGHTA and FQGNSA. This CDR3 has 12 amino acids. The V and J ends lost 0 bases and 9 bases respectively, with 6 bases between them. This clonotype was seen only a few times. Its antigen is unknown. Notes on the study in general: Seasonal influenza vaccination, on each occasion, was suggested by the authors to recruit few new T cells.

TCRdb used MiXCR to reprocess the RT-PCR reads, holding one entry per CDR3 protein. The table has hundreds of thousands of distinct CDR3 sequences, approximately 14% seen once. The chain has TRBV7-2 and TRBJ2-1; D gene unclear. The material was PBMCs from blood, obtained roughly 2 weeks before vaccination. This clonotype originated in a man aged 50 or older who received an inactivated influenza vaccine. For the CDR3, the DNA is TGTGCCAGCAGCTTAGCGCTACGTGAGCAGTTCTTC. Its translation is CASSLALREQFF.